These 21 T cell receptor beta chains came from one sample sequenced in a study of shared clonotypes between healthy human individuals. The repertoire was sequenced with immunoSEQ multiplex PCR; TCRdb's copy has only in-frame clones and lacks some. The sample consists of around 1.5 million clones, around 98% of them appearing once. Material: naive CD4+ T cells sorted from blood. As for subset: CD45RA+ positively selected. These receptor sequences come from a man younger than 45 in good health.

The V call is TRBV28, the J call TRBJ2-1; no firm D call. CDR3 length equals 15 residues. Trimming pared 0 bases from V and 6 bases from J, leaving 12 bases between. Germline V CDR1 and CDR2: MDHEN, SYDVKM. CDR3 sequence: CASSLWGNFFNEQFF. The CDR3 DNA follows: TGTGCCAGCAGTTTATGGGGGAATTTTTTCAATGAGCAGTTCTTC. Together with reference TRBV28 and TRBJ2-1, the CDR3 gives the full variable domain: DVKVTQSSRYLVKRTGEKVFLECVQDMDHENMFWYRQDPGLGLRLIYFSYDVKMKEKGDIPEGYSVSREKKERFSLILESASTNQTSMYLCASSLWGNFFNEQFFGPGTRLTVL.

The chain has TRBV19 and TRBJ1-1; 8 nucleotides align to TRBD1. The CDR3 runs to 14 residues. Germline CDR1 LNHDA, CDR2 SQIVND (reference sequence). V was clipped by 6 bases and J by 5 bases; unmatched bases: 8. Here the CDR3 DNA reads TGTGCCAGTAGGGGAGGACAGGGTTGGACTGAAGCTTTCTTT. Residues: CASRGGQGWTEAFF.

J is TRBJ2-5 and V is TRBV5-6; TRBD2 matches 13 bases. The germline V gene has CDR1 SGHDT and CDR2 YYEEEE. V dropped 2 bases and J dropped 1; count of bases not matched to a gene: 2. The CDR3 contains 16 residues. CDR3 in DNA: TGTGCCAGCAGCTTTCGGACTAGCGGGGGCCAAGAGACCCAGTACTTC. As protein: CASSFRTSGGQETQYF.

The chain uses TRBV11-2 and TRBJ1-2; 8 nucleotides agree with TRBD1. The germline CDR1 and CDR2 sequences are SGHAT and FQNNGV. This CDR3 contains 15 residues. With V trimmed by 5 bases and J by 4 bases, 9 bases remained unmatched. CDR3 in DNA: TGTGCCAGCAGCCCGGGACAGGCGGGCAGCTATGGCTACACCTTC. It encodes CASSPGQAGSYGYTF.

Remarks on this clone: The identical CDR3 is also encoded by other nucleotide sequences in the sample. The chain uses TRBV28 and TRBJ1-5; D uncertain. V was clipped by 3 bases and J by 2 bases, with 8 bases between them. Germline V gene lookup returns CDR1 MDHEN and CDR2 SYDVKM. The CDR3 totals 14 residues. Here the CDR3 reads CASSLVQGNQPQHF. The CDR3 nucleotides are TGTGCCAGCAGTTTGGTCCAGGGCAATCAGCCCCAGCATTTT.

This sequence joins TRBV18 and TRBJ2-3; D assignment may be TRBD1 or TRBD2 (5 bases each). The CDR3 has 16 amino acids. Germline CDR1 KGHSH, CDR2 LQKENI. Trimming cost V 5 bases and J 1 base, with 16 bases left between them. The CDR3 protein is CASSSIGPGRTDTQYF. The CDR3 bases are TGTGCCAGCTCATCCATAGGTCCGGGACGCACAGATACGCAGTATTTT.

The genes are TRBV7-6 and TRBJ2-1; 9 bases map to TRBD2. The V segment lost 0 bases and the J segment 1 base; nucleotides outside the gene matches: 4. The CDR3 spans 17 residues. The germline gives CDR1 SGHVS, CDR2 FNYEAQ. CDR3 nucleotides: TGTGCCAGCAGCTTAGCTGTGGCGGGAGGGTCCTACAATGAGCAGTTCTTC. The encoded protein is CASSLAVAGGSYNEQFF.

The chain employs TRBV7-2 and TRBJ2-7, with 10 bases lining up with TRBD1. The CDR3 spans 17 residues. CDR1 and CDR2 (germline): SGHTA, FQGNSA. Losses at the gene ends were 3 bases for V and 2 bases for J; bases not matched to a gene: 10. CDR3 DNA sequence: TGTGCCAGCAGCTTGGGGGCCGGGACAGGGGCTACCTACGAGCAGTACTTC. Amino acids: CASSLGAGTGATYEQYF.

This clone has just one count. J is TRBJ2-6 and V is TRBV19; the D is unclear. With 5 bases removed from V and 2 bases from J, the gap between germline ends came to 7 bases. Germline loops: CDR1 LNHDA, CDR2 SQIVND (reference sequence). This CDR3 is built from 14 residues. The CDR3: CASSPLTGANVLTF. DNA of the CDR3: TGTGCCAGTAGTCCCCTCACTGGGGCCAACGTCCTGACTTTC.

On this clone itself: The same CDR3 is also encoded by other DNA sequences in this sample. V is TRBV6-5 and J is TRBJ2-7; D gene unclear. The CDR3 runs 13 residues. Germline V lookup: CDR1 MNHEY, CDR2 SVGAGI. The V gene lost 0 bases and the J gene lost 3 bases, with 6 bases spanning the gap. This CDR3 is CASSYSRGYEQYF. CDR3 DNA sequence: TGTGCCAGCAGTTACTCTCGAGGCTACGAGCAGTACTTC.

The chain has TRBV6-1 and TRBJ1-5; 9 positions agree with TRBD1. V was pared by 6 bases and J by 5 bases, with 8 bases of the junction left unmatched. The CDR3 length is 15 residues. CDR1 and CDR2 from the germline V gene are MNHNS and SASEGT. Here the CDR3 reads CASRGDRVFDQPQHF. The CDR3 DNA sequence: TGTGCCAGCAGGGGGGACAGGGTTTTTGATCAGCCCCAGCATTTT.

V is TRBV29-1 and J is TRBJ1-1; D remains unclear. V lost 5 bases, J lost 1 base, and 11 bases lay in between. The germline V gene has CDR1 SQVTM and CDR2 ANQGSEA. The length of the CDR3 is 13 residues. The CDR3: CSVYRLTNTEAFF. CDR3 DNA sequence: TGCAGCGTTTATCGCCTTACGAACACTGAAGCTTTCTTT.

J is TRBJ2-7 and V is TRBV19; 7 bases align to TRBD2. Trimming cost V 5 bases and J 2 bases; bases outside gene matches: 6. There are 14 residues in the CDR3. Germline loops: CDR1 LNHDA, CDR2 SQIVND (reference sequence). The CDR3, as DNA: TGTGCCAGTAGTCTGGGAGGGCCCGCCTACGAGCAGTACTTC. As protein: CASSLGGPAYEQYF.

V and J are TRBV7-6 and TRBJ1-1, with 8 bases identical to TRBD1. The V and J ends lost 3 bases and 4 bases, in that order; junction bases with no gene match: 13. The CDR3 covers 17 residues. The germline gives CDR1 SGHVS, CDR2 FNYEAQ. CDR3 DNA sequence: TGTGCCAGCAGCTTGTCGCTCAGGGGGCGGGACAGCACTGAAGCTTTCTTT. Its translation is CASSLSLRGRDSTEAFF.

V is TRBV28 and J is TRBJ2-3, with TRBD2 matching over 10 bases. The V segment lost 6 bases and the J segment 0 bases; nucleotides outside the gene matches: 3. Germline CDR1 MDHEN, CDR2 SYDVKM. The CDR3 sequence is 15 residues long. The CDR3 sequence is CASRLAGTSTDTQYF. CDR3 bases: TGTGCCAGCAGACTAGCGGGAACTAGCACAGATACGCAGTATTTT.

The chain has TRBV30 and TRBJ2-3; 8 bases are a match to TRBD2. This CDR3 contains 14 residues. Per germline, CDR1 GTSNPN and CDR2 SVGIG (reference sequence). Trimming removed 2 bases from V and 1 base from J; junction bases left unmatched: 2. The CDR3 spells CAWSRAGGTDTQYF. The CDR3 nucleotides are TGTGCCTGGAGTCGAGCGGGGGGCACAGATACGCAGTATTTT.

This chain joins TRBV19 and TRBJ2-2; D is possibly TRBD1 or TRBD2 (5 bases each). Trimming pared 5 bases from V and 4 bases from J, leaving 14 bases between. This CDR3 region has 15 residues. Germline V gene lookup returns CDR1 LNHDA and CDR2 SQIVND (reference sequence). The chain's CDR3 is CASSPGTPRTGELFF. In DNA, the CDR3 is TGTGCCAGTAGTCCCGGGACCCCACGCACCGGGGAGCTGTTTTTT.

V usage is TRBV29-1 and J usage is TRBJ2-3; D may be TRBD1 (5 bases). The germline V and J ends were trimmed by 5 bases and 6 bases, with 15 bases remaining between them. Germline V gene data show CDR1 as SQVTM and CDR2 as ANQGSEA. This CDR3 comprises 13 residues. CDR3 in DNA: TGCAGCGTTCCCTTCCAGGGTGTGGATACGCAGTATTTT. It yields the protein CSVPFQGVDTQYF.

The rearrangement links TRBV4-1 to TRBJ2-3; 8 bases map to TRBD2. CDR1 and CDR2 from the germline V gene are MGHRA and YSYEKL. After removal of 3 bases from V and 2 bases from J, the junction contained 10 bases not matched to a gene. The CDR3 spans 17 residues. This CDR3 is CASSHLFSGTNTDTQYF. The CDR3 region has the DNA TGCGCCAGCAGCCACCTTTTTAGCGGGACTAACACAGATACGCAGTATTTT.

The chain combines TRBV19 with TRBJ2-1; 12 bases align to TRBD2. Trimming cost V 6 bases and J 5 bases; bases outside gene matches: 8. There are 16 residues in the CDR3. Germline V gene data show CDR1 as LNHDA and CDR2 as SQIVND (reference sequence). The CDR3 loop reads CASRRLAGAVNNEQFF. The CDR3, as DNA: TGTGCCAGTAGAAGACTAGCGGGAGCTGTCAACAATGAGCAGTTCTTC.

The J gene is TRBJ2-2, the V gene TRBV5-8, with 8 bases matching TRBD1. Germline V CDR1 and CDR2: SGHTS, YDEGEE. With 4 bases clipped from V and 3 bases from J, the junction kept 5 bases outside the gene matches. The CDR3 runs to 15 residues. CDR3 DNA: TGTGCCAGCAGCACCACAGGGGGATACACCGGGGAGCTGTTTTTT. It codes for CASSTTGGYTGELFF. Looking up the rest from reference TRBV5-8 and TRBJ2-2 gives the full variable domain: EAGVTQSPTHLIKTRGQQATLRCSPISGHTSVYWYQQALGLGLQFLLWYDEGEERNRGNFPPRFSGRQFPNYSSELNVNALELEDSALYLCASSTTGGYTGELFFGEGSRLTVL.